This entry lists 7 T cell receptor beta chains sequenced from one sample in a study of cytomegalovirus exposure and HLA in healthy donors. Amplification used 60 Vbeta primers and 13 Jbeta primers. The assay was immunoSEQ multiplex PCR, and TCRdb's table has in-frame clones only and misses some. The specimen's table records around 35,000 clones. The sequencing sample was made of PBMCs. The receptors shown here come from a woman aged 35 to 49 in good health and CMV-seropositive.

The chain uses TRBV19 and TRBJ1-2; D remains ambiguous. The V gene lost 2 bases and the J gene lost 3 bases, with 10 bases spanning the gap. The CDR3 contains 14 residues. CDR1 is LNHDA, CDR2 SQIVND, per germline (reference sequence). Written as DNA, the CDR3 is TGTGCCAGTAGTATACCGCCAGGCCACTATGGCTACACCTTC. Encoded protein: CASSIPPGHYGYTF.

The chain recombines TRBV6-6 with TRBJ2-1; TRBD1 matches at 8 bases. Germline CDR1 is MNHNY and CDR2 is SVGAGI (reference sequence). V was clipped by 1 base and J by 7 bases; unmatched bases: 3. The CDR3 length is 14 residues. As DNA, the CDR3 is TGTGCCAGCAGTTACTTGACAGGGGAGAATGAGCAGTTCTTC. It codes for CASSYLTGENEQFF.

The rearrangement joins TRBV6-6 to TRBJ2-1, with a weak D call TRBD1 (6 bases). CDR1 is MNHNY and CDR2 is SVGAGI in the germline V gene (reference sequence). Trimming left V 8 bases short and J 6 bases short, with 20 bases between. The CDR3 consists of 15 residues. CDR3 in DNA: TGTGCCAGCGGGGGCCCGGAATTAGCCGGCAATGAGCAGTTCTTC. It specifies CASGGPELAGNEQFF.

This chain uses TRBV21-1 with TRBJ2-3; whether TRBD2, the table's D call, matches the DNA was not checked. TRBV21-1 is recorded as a pseudogene. This CDR3 is 14 amino acids long. The CDR3 here is CASSGTGLADTQYF. In DNA, the CDR3 is TGTGCCAGCAGCGGGACGGGACTAGCAGATACGCAGTATTTT.

This chain uses TRBV2 with TRBJ2-5; D uncertain. Per germline, CDR1 SNHLY and CDR2 FYNNEI. V lost 3 bases and J 4 bases, leaving 3 bases between the germline ends. CDR3 size: 11 residues. CDR3 bases: TGTGCCAGCAGTGAGCGAGAGACCCAGTACTTC. Its translation is CASSERETQYF.

The V gene is TRBV6-6, the J gene TRBJ1-2, with 9 nucleotides matching TRBD1. From germline, CDR1 is MNHNY and CDR2 SVGAGI (reference sequence). The CDR3 totals 12 residues. The V gene end was trimmed by 6 bases and the J gene end by 8 bases; junction bases not matched to a gene: 4. The CDR3 is CASRTGTGGYTF. For the CDR3, the DNA is TGTGCCAGCAGAACCGGGACAGGGGGCTACACCTTC.

Remarks on this clone: One end of the junction varies from germline; a read error may be responsible. This chain joins TRBV30 and TRBJ2-2; TRBD2 might be the D (6 bases). CDR1 and CDR2 from the germline V gene are GTSNPN and SVGIG (reference sequence). This CDR3 has 15 amino acids. In nucleotides, the CDR3 is TGTGCCGGGAGCTGGGGAGGAATCAACACCGGGGAGCTGTTTTTT. Residues: CAGSWGGINTGELFF. Full variable domain (rest looked up from reference TRBV30 and TRBJ2-2): SQTIHQWPATLVQPVGSPLSLECTVEGTSNPNLYWYRQAAGRGLQLLFYSVGIGQISSEVPQNLSASRPQDRQFILSSKKLLLSDSGFYLCAGSWGGINTGELFFGEGSRLTVL.